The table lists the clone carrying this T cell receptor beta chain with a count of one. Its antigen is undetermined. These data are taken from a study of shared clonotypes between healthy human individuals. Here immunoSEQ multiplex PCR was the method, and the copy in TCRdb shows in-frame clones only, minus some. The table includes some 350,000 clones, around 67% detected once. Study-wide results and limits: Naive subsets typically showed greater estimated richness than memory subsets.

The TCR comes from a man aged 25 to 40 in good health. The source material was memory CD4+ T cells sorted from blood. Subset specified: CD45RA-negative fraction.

DNA of the CDR3: TGTGCCAGCTCACCAGGATGGGGCTACGAGCAGTACTTC. Translating it yields CASSPGWGYEQYF. The chain is built from TRBV18 and TRBJ2-7; D remains ambiguous. The CDR3 contains 13 residues. V was pared by 2 bases and J by 3 bases, with 8 bases between. The germline CDR1 and CDR2 sequences are KGHSH and LQKENI.